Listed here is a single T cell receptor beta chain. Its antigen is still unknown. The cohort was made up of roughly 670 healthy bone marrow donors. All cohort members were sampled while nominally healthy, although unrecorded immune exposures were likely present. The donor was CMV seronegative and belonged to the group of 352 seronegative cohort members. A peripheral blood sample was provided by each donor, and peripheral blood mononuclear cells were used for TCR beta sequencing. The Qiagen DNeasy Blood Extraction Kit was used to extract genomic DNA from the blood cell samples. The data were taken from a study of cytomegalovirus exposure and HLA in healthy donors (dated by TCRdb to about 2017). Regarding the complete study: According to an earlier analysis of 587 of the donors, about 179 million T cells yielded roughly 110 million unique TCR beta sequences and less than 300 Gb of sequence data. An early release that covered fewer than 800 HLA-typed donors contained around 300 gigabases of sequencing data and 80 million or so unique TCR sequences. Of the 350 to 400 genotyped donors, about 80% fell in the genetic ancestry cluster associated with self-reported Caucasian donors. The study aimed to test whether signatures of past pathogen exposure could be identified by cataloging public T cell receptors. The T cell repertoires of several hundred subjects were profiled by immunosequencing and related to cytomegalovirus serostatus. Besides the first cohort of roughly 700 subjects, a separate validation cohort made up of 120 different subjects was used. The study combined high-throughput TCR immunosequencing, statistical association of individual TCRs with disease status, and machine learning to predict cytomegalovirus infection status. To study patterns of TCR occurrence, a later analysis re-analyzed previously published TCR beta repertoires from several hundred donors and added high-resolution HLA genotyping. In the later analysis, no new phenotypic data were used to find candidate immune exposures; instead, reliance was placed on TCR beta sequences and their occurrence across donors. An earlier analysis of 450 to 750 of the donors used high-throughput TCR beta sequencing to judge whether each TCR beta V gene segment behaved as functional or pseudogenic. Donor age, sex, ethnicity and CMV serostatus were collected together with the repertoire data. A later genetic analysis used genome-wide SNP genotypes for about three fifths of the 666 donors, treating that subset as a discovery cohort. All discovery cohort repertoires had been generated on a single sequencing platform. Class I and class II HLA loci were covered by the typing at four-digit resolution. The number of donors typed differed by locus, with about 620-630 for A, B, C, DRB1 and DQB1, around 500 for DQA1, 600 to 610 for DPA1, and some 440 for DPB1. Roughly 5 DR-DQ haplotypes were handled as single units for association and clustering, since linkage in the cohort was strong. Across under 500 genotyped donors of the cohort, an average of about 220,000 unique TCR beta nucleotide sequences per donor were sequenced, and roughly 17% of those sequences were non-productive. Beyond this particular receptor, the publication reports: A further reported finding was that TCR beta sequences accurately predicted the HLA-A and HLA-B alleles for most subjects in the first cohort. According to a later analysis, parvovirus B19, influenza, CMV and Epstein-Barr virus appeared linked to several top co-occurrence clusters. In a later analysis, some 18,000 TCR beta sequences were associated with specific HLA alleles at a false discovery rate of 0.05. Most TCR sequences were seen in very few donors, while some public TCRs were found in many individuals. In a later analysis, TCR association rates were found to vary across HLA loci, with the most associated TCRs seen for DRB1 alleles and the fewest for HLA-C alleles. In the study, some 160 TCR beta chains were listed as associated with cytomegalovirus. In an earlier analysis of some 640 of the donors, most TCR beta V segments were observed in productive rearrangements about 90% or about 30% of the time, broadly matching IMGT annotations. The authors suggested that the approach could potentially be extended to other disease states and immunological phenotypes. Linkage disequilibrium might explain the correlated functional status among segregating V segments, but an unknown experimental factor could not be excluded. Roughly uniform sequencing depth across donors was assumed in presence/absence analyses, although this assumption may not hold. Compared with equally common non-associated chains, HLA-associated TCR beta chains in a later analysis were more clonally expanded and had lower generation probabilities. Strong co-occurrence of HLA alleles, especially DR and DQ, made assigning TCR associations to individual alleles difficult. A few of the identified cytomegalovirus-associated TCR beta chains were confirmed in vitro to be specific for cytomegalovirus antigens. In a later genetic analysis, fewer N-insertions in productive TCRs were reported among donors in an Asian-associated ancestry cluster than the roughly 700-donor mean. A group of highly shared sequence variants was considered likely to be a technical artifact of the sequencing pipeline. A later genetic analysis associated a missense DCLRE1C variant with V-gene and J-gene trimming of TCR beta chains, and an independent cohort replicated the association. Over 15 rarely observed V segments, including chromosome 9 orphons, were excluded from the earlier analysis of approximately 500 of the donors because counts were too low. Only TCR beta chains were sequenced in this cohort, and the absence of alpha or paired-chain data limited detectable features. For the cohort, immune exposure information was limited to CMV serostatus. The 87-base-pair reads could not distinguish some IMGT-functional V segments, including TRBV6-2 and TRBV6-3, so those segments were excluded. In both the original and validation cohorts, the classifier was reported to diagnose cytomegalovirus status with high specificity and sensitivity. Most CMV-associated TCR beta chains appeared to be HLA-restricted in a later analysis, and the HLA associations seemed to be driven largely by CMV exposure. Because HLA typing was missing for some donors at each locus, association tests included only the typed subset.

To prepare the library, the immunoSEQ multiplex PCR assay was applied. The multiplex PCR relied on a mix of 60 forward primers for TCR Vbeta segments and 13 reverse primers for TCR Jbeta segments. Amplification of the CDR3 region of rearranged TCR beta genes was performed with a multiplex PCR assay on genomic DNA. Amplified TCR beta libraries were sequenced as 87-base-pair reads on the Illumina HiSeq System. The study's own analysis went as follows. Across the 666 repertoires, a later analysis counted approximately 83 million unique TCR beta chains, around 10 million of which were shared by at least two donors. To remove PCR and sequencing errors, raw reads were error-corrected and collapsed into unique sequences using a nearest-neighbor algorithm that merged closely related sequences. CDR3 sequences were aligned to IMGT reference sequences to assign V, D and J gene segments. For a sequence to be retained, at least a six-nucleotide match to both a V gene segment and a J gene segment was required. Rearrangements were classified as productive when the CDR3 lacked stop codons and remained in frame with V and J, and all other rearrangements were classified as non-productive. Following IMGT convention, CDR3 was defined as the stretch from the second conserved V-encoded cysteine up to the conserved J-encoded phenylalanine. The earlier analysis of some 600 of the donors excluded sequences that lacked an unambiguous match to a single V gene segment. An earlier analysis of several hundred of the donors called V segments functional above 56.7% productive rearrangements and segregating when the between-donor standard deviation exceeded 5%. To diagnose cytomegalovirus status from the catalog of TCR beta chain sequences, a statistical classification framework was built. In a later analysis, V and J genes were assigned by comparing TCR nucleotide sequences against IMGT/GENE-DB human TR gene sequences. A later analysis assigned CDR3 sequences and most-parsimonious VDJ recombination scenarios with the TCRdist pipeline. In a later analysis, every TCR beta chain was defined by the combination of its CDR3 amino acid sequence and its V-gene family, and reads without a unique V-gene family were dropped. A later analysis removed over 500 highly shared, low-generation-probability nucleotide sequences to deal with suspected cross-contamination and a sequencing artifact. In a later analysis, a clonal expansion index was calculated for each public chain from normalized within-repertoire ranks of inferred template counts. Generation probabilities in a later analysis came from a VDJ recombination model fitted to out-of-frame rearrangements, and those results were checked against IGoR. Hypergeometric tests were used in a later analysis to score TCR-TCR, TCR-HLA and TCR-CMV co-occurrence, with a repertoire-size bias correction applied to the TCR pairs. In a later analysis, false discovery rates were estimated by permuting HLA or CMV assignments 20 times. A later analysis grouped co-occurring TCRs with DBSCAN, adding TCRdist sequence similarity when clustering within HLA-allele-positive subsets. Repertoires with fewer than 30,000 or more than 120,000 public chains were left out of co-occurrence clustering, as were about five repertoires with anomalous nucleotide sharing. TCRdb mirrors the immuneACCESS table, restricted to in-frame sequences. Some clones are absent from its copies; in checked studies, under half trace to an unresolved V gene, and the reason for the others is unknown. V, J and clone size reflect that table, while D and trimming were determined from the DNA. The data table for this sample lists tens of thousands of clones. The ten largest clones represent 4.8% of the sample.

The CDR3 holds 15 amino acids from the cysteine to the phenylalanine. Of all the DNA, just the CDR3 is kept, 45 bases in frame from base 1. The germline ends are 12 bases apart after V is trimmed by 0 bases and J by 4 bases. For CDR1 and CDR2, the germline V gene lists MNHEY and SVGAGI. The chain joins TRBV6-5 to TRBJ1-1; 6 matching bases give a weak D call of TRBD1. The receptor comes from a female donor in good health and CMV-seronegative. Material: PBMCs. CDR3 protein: CASSYSGGQFTEAFF. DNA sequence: TGTGCCAGCAGTTACTCGGGGGGGCAATTCACTGAAGCTTTCTTT.